These 5 T cell receptor beta chains share one sample of origin, sequenced in a study of tissue T cells after allogeneic stem cell transplantation. Regarding time point: mouse harvest day 7 after allogeneic transplant. Each mouse received 10^7 T-cell-depleted marrow cells plus 10^6 splenic CD5+ T cells by tail vein. TCRdb's table, derived via immunoSEQ multiplex PCR, lists solely in-frame clones and lacks some. The repertoire consists of approximately 6,900 clones, with 50% occurring once and the leading ten covering 3.8%. Sequenced: gut tissue. These receptors came from a female BALB/c mouse given C57BL/6 T cells with graft-versus-host disease after an allogeneic hematopoietic cell transplant.

Comments on this clone: All gene names here are mouse names. The CDR3 end lies 1 residue beyond the end of the read and is filled in from the germline J gene. The chain employs TRBV19 and TRBJ2-5, with D hard to call. With 4 bases removed from V and 2 bases from J, the gap between germline ends came to 8 bases. The germline V gene encodes CDR1 FNHDT and CDR2 SITEND (reference sequence). The CDR3 is 13 amino acids. The CDR3 bases that were read are TGTGCCAGCAGTTTACGGGTCCAAGACACCCAGTAC. Translating gives CASSLRVQDTQY. The full CDR3 is CASSLRVQDTQYF.

This clone has only a few counts. Gene names are the mouse ones. The sequenced fragment ends 1 residue before the CDR3 boundary, so the rest is inferred from the germline J gene. The V and J genes are TRBV26 and TRBJ2-1; D may be TRBD1 or TRBD2 (5 bases each). With 1 base removed from V and 1 base from J, the gap between germline ends came to 5 bases. Looked up from germline, CDR1 is KGHPV and CDR2 is FQNQEV (reference sequence). The CDR3 covers 14 residues. The part of the CDR3 DNA that was read is TGTGCCAGCAGTCTGTGGGGCAACTATGCTGAGCAGTTC. Translated: CASSLWGNYAEQF. The full-length CDR3 reads as CASSLWGNYAEQFF.

This clone is medium-sized within its sample. The listed genes are named as in mouse. The CDR3 end is not reached by the read, which stops 1 residue before it; the germline J gene fills it in. V usage is TRBV3 and J usage is TRBJ2-7; 10 nucleotides match TRBD1. Per the germline V gene, CDR1 is SNHLY and CDR2 is FYNGKV (reference sequence). This CDR3 contains 14 residues. V lost 1 base, J lost 4 bases, and 1 base stayed unmatched. The CDR3 is CASSLGTGGYEQYF. The sequenced CDR3 bases are TGTGCCAGCAGCTTAGGGACAGGGGGGTATGAACAGTAC.

Remarks on this clone: Mouse gene names apply. The CDR3 region is CASSLTGTGGNERLFF. The sequenced part of the CDR3 DNA is TGTGCTAGCAGTTTGACGGGGACAGGGGGCAACGAAAGATTATTT. V usage is TRBV29 and J usage is TRBJ1-4; 11 bases line up with TRBD1. The DNA ends 1 residue before the CDR3 does, and the rest of the CDR3 is filled in from the germline J gene. Germline assignment: CDR1 MSHET and CDR2 SYDVDS. This CDR3 comprises 16 residues. V lost 3 bases and J lost 4; bases outside the gene matches: 4.

In the case of this clone: Gene names denote mouse genes. The read terminates 1 residue before the CDR3 end, so the remaining end is supplied by the germline J gene. This chain joins TRBV1 and TRBJ2-4; D is unresolved. With 4 bases removed from V and 0 bases from J, the gap between germline ends came to 5 bases. Germline CDR1 reads NSQYPW; CDR2 reads LRSPGD (reference sequence). CDR3 length equals 13 residues. The CDR3 region is CTCSGVSQNTLYF. The CDR3 DNA, read in part, is TGCACCTGCAGTGGGGTTAGTCAAAACACCTTGTAC. Supplemented by reference TRBV1 and TRBJ2-4, the full variable domain reads VTLLEQNPRWRLVPRGQAVNLRCILKNSQYPWMSWYQQDLQKQLQWLFTLRSPGDKEVKSLPGADYLATRVTDTELRLQVANMSQGRTLYCTCSGVSQNTLYFGAGTRLSVL.